This T cell receptor (beta chain) was profiled in a study of T cell responses to AZD1222 COVID-19 vaccine. Study-wide results and caveats: Repertoires in all cases were sampled only once the peak T cell response had passed. Most donors were white British, females outnumbered males, and clonal diversity was possibly underestimated. Regions 160-218 and 743-854 held dominance among vaccine-associated CD4 TCRs, which spanned spike. Reports say nearly half of spike-specific TCRs go after unmutated variant regions.

About this clone: Antigen: not known.

CDR1 and CDR2 (germline): SGHVS, FQNEAQ. With 2 bases removed from V and 4 bases from J, the gap between germline ends came to 12 bases. The CDR3 spans 15 residues. This table comes from immunoSEQ multiplex PCR, and its TCRdb copy is limited to in-frame clones, with some not included. The table records over 75,000 clones, 70% to 90% of them present only once. This clonotype was obtained from an adult who received the AZD1222 COVID-19 vaccine. The sequenced sample was peripheral blood, obtained 28 days after the second AZD1222 dose. The chain links TRBV7-8 to TRBJ1-5; D not resolved. The CDR3, as DNA: TGTGCCAGCAGCTTAATATCACAGAAAAATCAGCCCCAGCATTTT. Its protein is CASSLISQKNQPQHF.